Below, 8 T cell receptor beta chains from the same sample are listed, as sequenced in a study of blood T cell repertoires in COVID-19. Libraries were prepared by immunoSEQ multiplex PCR; TCRdb keeps only in-frame clonotypes and omits some of them. Of about 270,000 clones in the sample, under 95% were seen once. Source material: PBMCs or T cells enriched from blood (not recorded which). The receptors here all came from a man between 40 and 49 years old who had been exposed to COVID-19.

V is TRBV4-3 and J is TRBJ2-7; 7 bases fit TRBD2. Germline loops: CDR1 LGHNA, CDR2 YSLEER. The ends lost 0 bases at V and 2 bases at J; junction bases unmatched: 7. The CDR3 is 16 amino acids. This chain's CDR3 is CASSQEVGLQTYEQYF. The CDR3 DNA reads as TGCGCCAGCAGCCAAGAGGTGGGACTACAAACCTACGAGCAGTACTTC.

This chain uses TRBV2 with TRBJ1-4; D gene unclear. Germline lookup yields CDR1 SNHLY and CDR2 FYNNEI. Trimming cost V 8 bases and J 4 bases, with 11 bases left between them. The CDR3 is 13 residues long. Written as DNA, the CDR3 is TGTGCCAGCTTGGCGGGCCTTAATGAAAAACTGTTTTTT. This codes for CASLAGLNEKLFF.

The rearrangement uses TRBV28 and TRBJ2-7, with 9 bases fitting TRBD1. The CDR3 extends over 15 amino acids. With 9 bases clipped from V and 5 bases from J, the junction kept 14 bases outside the gene matches. Germline V gene lookup returns CDR1 MDHEN and CDR2 SYDVKM. For the CDR3, the DNA is TGTGCCAGTCCTAAAGACCGGGACAGGGTGGACGAGCAGTACTTC. Translated, it gives CASPKDRDRVDEQYF.

The gene calls are TRBV10-1 and TRBJ1-2; 9 nucleotides align to TRBD1. The CDR3 runs to 13 residues. Germline CDR1 and CDR2: WNHNN and SYGVQD (reference sequence). With V trimmed by 3 bases and J by 8 bases, 4 bases remained unmatched. The CDR3, as DNA: TGCGCCAGCAGTGATGGGACAGGGTCCGGCTACACCTTC. Amino acid sequence: CASSDGTGSGYTF.

The chain combines TRBV28 with TRBJ1-2; D might be TRBD1 (6 bases). Trimming shortened V by 10 bases and J by 4 bases, and 13 bases separated the two germline ends. The CDR3 sequence is 12 residues long. Germline V gene lookup returns CDR1 MDHEN and CDR2 SYDVKM. This chain's CDR3 is CAITGSAYGYTF. CDR3 DNA sequence: TGTGCCATCACAGGGTCCGCCTATGGCTACACCTTC.

The rearrangement joins TRBV27 to TRBJ2-7; 8 nucleotides line up with TRBD2. J was trimmed by 6 bases and V by 3 bases; bases with no gene match: 7. The CDR3 runs to 14 residues. In germline, CDR1 is MNHEY, CDR2 SMNVEV (reference sequence). CDR3 in amino acids: CASSLIAGSGEQYF. In DNA, the CDR3 is TGTGCCAGCAGTTTGATAGCGGGATCCGGCGAGCAGTACTTC.

The CDR3 reads CASSEPRGFQETQYF. Here the CDR3 DNA reads TGTGCCAGCAGTGAACCCCGCGGTTTTCAGGAGACCCAGTACTTC. The V call is TRBV25-1, the J call TRBJ2-5; D ambiguous. Deletions cut 2 bases from V and 5 bases from J, with 15 bases between. The CDR3 has 15 residues. Germline V gene sequence: CDR1 MGHDK, CDR2 SYGVNS.

The rearrangement uses TRBV5-1 and TRBJ2-7, with 7 bases identical to TRBD1. The V segment lost 1 base and the J segment 3 bases; nucleotides outside the gene matches: 10. Per the germline V gene, CDR1 is SGHRS and CDR2 is YFSETQ. The length of the CDR3 is 16 residues. The CDR3 sequence is CASSLPPGTANYEQYF. DNA of the CDR3: TGCGCCAGCAGCTTGCCCCCCGGGACAGCTAACTACGAGCAGTACTTC.